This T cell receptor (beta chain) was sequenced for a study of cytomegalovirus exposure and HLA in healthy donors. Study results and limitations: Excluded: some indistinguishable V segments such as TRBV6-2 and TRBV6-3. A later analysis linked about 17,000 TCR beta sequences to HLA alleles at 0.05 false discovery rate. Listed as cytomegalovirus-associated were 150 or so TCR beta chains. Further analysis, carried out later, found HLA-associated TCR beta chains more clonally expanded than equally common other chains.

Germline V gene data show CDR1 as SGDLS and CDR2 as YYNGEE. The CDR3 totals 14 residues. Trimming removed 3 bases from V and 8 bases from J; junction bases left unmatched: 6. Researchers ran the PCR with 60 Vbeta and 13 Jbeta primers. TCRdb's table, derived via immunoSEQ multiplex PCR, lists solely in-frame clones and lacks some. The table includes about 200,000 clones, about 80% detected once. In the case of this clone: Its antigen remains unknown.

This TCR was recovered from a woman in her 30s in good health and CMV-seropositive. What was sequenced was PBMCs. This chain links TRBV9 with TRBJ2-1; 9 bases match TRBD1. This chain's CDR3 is CASSDGTGLDEQFF. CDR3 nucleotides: TGTGCCAGCAGCGATGGGACAGGGCTCGATGAGCAGTTCTTC.